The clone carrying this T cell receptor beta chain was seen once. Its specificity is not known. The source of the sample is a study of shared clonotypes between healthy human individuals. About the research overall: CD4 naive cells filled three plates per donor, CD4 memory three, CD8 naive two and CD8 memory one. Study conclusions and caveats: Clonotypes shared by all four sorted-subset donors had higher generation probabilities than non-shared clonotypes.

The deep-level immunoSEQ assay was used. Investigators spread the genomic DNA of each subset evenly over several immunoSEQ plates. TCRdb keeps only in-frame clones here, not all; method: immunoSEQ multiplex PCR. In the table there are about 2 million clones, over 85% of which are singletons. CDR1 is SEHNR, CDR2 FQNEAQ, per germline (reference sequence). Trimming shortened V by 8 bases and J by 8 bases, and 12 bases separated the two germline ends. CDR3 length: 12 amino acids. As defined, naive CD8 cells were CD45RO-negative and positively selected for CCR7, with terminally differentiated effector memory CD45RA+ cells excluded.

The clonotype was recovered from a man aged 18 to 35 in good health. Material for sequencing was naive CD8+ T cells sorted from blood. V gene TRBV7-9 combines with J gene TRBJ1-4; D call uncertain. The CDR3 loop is CASSGEEEKLFF. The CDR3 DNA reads TGTGCCAGCTCGGGAGAAGAAGAAAAACTGTTTTTT.